A selection of T cell receptor beta chains follows, all from one sample in a study of cytomegalovirus exposure and HLA in healthy donors. The protocol was immunoSEQ multiplex PCR, while the TCRdb copy is restricted to in-frame clones and leaves out a portion. The table shows roughly 120,000 clones, with about 10% occurring only once. Sample: PBMCs. These receptors originate from a man aged 25 to 40 in good health and CMV-seronegative. Each CDR3 is given with its conserved first and last residue. Each record gives: J gene, clone size, D gene, V gene, CDR3 DNA, CDR3 protein. D genes are given only for firm matches. Rows may omit the clone size; those that give it use once, few, many or a size class.

J gene: TRBJ2-6
clone size: few
D gene: TRBD1
V gene: TRBV11-2
CDR3 DNA: TGTGCCAGCAGCCCTTACCAGGGACAGGGGACTGGGGCCAACGTCCTGACTTTC
CDR3 protein: CASSPYQGQGTGANVLTF

J gene: TRBJ1-1
clone size: NA
D gene: NA
V gene: TRBV29-1
CDR3 DNA: TGCAGCGGGTTCGACCCGGGAGGCACTGAAGCTTTCTTT
CDR3 protein: CSGFDPGGTEAFF

J gene: TRBJ1-1
clone size: few
D gene: NA
V gene: TRBV2
CDR3 DNA: TGTGCCAGCAGCCCGACACCAAGAATGGACACTGAAGCTTTCTTT
CDR3 protein: CASSPTPRMDTEAFF

J gene: TRBJ2-4
clone size: NA
D gene: NA
V gene: TRBV4-2
CDR3 DNA: TGTGCCAGCAGCTCACGAACAGGGGAGGTTCAGTACTTC
CDR3 protein: CASSSRTGEVQYF

J gene: TRBJ1-6
clone size: few
D gene: NA
V gene: TRBV18
CDR3 DNA: TGTGCCAGCTCAGGACAACTTAATTCACCCCTCCACTTT
CDR3 protein: CASSGQLNSPLHF

J gene: TRBJ2-5
clone size: few
D gene: NA
V gene: TRBV7-3
CDR3 DNA: TGTGCCAGCAGGAAGAACAGGGAGTATCACCAAGAGACCCAGTACTTC
CDR3 protein: CASRKNREYHQETQYF

J gene: TRBJ1-6
clone size: few
D gene: TRBD1
V gene: TRBV7-8
CDR3 DNA: TGTGCCAGCAGTCCCGGGACAGATTATTCACCCCTCCACTTT
CDR3 protein: CASSPGTDYSPLHF

J gene: TRBJ2-3
clone size: few
D gene: NA
V gene: TRBV30
CDR3 DNA: TGTGCCTGGAGTGTACAAGATACGCAGTATTTT
CDR3 protein: CAWSVQDTQYF

J gene: TRBJ1-5
clone size: NA
D gene: TRBD1
V gene: TRBV29-1
CDR3 DNA: TGCAGCGTCCAAAGGACAGGGGCCGATTATAGCAATCAGCCCCAGCATTTT
CDR3 protein: CSVQRTGADYSNQPQHF

J gene: TRBJ2-1
clone size: NA
D gene: TRBD1
V gene: TRBV6-5
CDR3 DNA: TGTGCCAGCAGTTCCCGGGACAGGGTTATGGATGAGCAGTTCTTC
CDR3 protein: CASSSRDRVMDEQFF

J gene: TRBJ2-3
clone size: few
D gene: TRBD1
V gene: TRBV30
CDR3 DNA: TGTGCCTGGAGGGCAGACAGGGGGCGTAGAGATACGCAGTATTTT
CDR3 protein: CAWRADRGRRDTQYF

J gene: TRBJ2-7
clone size: few
D gene: NA
V gene: TRBV28
CDR3 DNA: TGTGCCAGCAGTTTAGAGACTTCCCTAAAGAGCTCCTACGAGCAGTACTTC
CDR3 protein: CASSLETSLKSSYEQYF

J gene: TRBJ1-2
clone size: NA
D gene: NA
V gene: TRBV18
CDR3 DNA: TGTGCCAGCTCATCCCGACAGGCCCCCGACTATGGCTACACCTTC
CDR3 protein: CASSSRQAPDYGYTF

J gene: TRBJ1-4
clone size: few
D gene: TRBD1
V gene: TRBV19
CDR3 DNA: TGTGCCAGTAGGAGGACAGGGGAGGAAAAACTGTTTTTT
CDR3 protein: CASRRTGEEKLFF

J gene: TRBJ1-5
clone size: NA
D gene: NA
V gene: TRBV4-1
CDR3 DNA: TGCGCCAGCAGCCCAGGGTGGCAGGACGGTCAGCCCCAGCATTTT
CDR3 protein: CASSPGWQDGQPQHF

J gene: TRBJ2-7
clone size: NA
D gene: TRBD2
V gene: TRBV13
CDR3 DNA: TGTGCCAGCAGCTTAAAGGGACTAGCGTTAGGCGAGCAGTACTTC
CDR3 protein: CASSLKGLALGEQYF

J gene: TRBJ2-2
clone size: NA
D gene: NA
V gene: TRBV5-5
CDR3 DNA: TGTGCCAGCAGCCCTACACAGCTTTCGAACACCGGGGAGCTGTTTTTT
CDR3 protein: CASSPTQLSNTGELFF

J gene: TRBJ1-1
clone size: few
D gene: NA
V gene: TRBV11-2
CDR3 DNA: TGTGCCAGCAGCTTAGAAGTAACAGGGCTGAACACTGAAGCTTTCTTT
CDR3 protein: CASSLEVTGLNTEAFF

J gene: TRBJ2-5
clone size: NA
D gene: NA
V gene: TRBV28
CDR3 DNA: TGTGCCAGCAGTGGCGGGACTCCTGATCTTCAAGAGACCCAGTACTTC
CDR3 protein: CASSGGTPDLQETQYF

J gene: TRBJ1-5
clone size: NA
D gene: TRBD1
V gene: TRBV30
CDR3 DNA: TGTGCCTGGAGTGTAGACAGGGGGGGCTTAAATCAGCCCCAGCATTTT
CDR3 protein: CAWSVDRGGLNQPQHF

J gene: TRBJ2-5
clone size: NA
D gene: NA
V gene: TRBV5-1
CDR3 DNA: TGCGCCAGCAGCCCCCAGGGGGAGACCCAGTACTTC
CDR3 protein: CASSPQGETQYF

J gene: TRBJ2-2
clone size: few
D gene: TRBD1
V gene: TRBV7-7
CDR3 DNA: TGTGCTAGCAGCTTGACAGGGTCGGCCACCGGGGAGCTGTTTTTT
CDR3 protein: CASSLTGSATGELFF

J gene: TRBJ2-1
clone size: few
D gene: NA
V gene: TRBV30
CDR3 DNA: TGTGCCTGGAGTGTCTTTGGGGGCGGTCTGTTCTTC
CDR3 protein: CAWSVFGGGLFF

J gene: TRBJ2-2
clone size: NA
D gene: NA
V gene: TRBV25-1
CDR3 DNA: TGTGCCAGCAGTAGGAGGGGGCACACCGGGGAGCTGTTTTTT
CDR3 protein: CASSRRGHTGELFF

J gene: TRBJ1-1
clone size: NA
D gene: NA
V gene: TRBV28
CDR3 DNA: TGTGCCAGCAGTTTATTCTCGAGGGAAGGGGCTTTCTTT
CDR3 protein: CASSLFSREGAFF

J gene: TRBJ2-3
clone size: few
D gene: TRBD1
V gene: TRBV15
CDR3 DNA: TGTGCCACCAGTCTCACCCGACAGGGGACAGATACGCAGTATTTT
CDR3 protein: CATSLTRQGTDTQYF

J gene: TRBJ1-1
clone size: few
D gene: NA
V gene: TRBV6-5
CDR3 DNA: TGTGCCAGCAGTTACTCGGCCAGGGGAAACACTGAAGCTTTCTTT
CDR3 protein: CASSYSARGNTEAFF

J gene: TRBJ2-7
clone size: NA
D gene: NA
V gene: TRBV6-5
CDR3 DNA: TGTGCCAGCAGTTACTCGAGGGGGACCTACGAGCAGTACTTC
CDR3 protein: CASSYSRGTYEQYF

J gene: TRBJ1-1
clone size: NA
D gene: NA
V gene: TRBV7-9
CDR3 DNA: TGTGCCAGCAGCCCCAGGGTGAACACTGAAGCTTTCTTT
CDR3 protein: CASSPRVNTEAFF

J gene: TRBJ2-7
clone size: NA
D gene: TRBD2
V gene: TRBV19
CDR3 DNA: TGTGCCAGTAGTGCCTTAAGCGGGGGGACCAGACCCTACGAGCAGTACTTC
CDR3 protein: CASSALSGGTRPYEQYF

J gene: TRBJ1-2
clone size: NA
D gene: NA
V gene: TRBV27
CDR3 DNA: TGTGCCAGCAGTTTATCCCCGGGAGGGGCCCCCTATGGCTACACCTTC
CDR3 protein: CASSLSPGGAPYGYTF

J gene: TRBJ2-7
clone size: few
D gene: TRBD1
V gene: TRBV7-2
CDR3 DNA: TGTGCCAGCAGCTTGGGGCAGGGGGAGTCCTACGAGCAGTACTTC
CDR3 protein: CASSLGQGESYEQYF

J gene: TRBJ1-2
clone size: few
D gene: NA
V gene: TRBV5-4
CDR3 DNA: TGTGCCAGCAGCCCTCCGAAGAGGACAGTTGATGGCTACACCTTC
CDR3 protein: CASSPPKRTVDGYTF

J gene: TRBJ2-5
clone size: few
D gene: NA
V gene: TRBV7-2
CDR3 DNA: TGTGCCAGCAGCTCCCGGGGGAGGGAGACCCAGTACTTC
CDR3 protein: CASSSRGRETQYF

J gene: TRBJ1-5
clone size: few
D gene: TRBD1
V gene: TRBV2
CDR3 DNA: TGTGCCAGCACCCGAGAAAGGACAGGGTCGGGTCAGCCCCAGCATTTT
CDR3 protein: CASTRERTGSGQPQHF

J gene: TRBJ2-7
clone size: few
D gene: TRBD2
V gene: TRBV30
CDR3 DNA: TGTGCCTGGAGTGTACTAGCGCGTAACTACGAGCAGTACTTC
CDR3 protein: CAWSVLARNYEQYF

J gene: TRBJ2-5
clone size: NA
D gene: TRBD2
V gene: TRBV11-3
CDR3 DNA: TGTGCCAGCAGCCCGAGGACTAGCGGGAGCTTGACGCCCCAAGAGACCCAGTACTTC
CDR3 protein: CASSPRTSGSLTPQETQYF

J gene: TRBJ2-2
clone size: few
D gene: NA
V gene: TRBV2
CDR3 DNA: TGTGCCAGCGTATTGGGGAGCAACACCGGGGAGCTGTTTTTT
CDR3 protein: CASVLGSNTGELFF

J gene: TRBJ2-7
clone size: NA
D gene: NA
V gene: TRBV19
CDR3 DNA: TGTGCCAGTAGTAAGGGGACTGGACCCTACGAGCAGTACTTC
CDR3 protein: CASSKGTGPYEQYF

J gene: TRBJ2-7
clone size: once
D gene: TRBD2
V gene: TRBV5-1
CDR3 DNA: TGCGCCAGCAGACGCGCTGCGGGGGGGGACGAGCAGTACTTC
CDR3 protein: CASRRAAGGDEQYF

J gene: TRBJ2-2
clone size: NA
D gene: NA
V gene: TRBV4-1
CDR3 DNA: TGCGCCAGCAGTCGTAAGAACACCGGGGAGCTGTTTTTT
CDR3 protein: CASSRKNTGELFF

J gene: TRBJ2-3
clone size: few
D gene: NA
V gene: TRBV11-2
CDR3 DNA: TGTGCCAGCAGCTTAGATTTTAGTTCACCCGATACGCAGTATTTT
CDR3 protein: CASSLDFSSPDTQYF

J gene: TRBJ2-3
clone size: few
D gene: NA
V gene: TRBV28
CDR3 DNA: TGTGCCAGCACCCGACAGACAGATACGCAGTATTTT
CDR3 protein: CASTRQTDTQYF

J gene: TRBJ2-5
clone size: NA
D gene: NA
V gene: TRBV20-1
CDR3 DNA: TGCAGTGCCAACTCGAAAGAGACCCAGTACTTC
CDR3 protein: CSANSKETQYF

J gene: TRBJ1-2
clone size: NA
D gene: NA
V gene: TRBV11-2
CDR3 DNA: TGTGCCAGCAGCTTCGGGGGAGACTATGGCTACACCTTC
CDR3 protein: CASSFGGDYGYTF